Shown below are 18 T cell receptor beta chains from a single sample sequenced in a study of Ad26.COV2.S vaccination and SARS-CoV-2 variants. Clones were sequenced by immunoSEQ multiplex PCR, and TCRdb holds only the in-frame ones, with some missing. The sample holds hundreds of thousands of clones; under 90% are singletons and the top ten take almost 7.5%. Treatment specified: roughly 20 received Ad26.COV2.S at low or high dose, single or two shots; 5 received placebo; per-sample allocation not given. The samples date from day 63 after the first vaccine or placebo injection. Source: peripheral blood, taken in a trial of Ad26.COV2.S vaccine versus placebo. These receptors came from a person aged 18-60 years who received the Ad26.COV2.S COVID-19 vaccine or a placebo.

The rearrangement joins TRBV5-1 to TRBJ2-3; unclear D gene. Germline lookup yields CDR1 SGHRS and CDR2 YFSETQ. V was pared by 0 bases and J by 2 bases, with 7 bases between. The CDR3 has 14 amino acids. The CDR3 protein is CASSLALFTDTQYF. The CDR3 DNA reads as TGCGCCAGCAGCTTGGCTCTCTTCACAGATACGCAGTATTTT.

The V call is TRBV5-6, the J call TRBJ1-6, with D possibly TRBD1 on 6 matching bases. Trimming removed 0 bases from V and 7 bases from J, with 11 bases in between. In germline, CDR1 is SGHDT, CDR2 YYEEEE. This CDR3 spans 15 amino acids. The CDR3 sequence: CASSLAGGRNSPLHF. In nucleotides, the CDR3 is TGTGCCAGCAGCTTGGCCGGGGGCAGGAATTCACCCCTCCACTTT.

Judged by abundance, this clone is medium-sized. The chain combines TRBV20-1 with TRBJ1-1, with D possibly matching TRBD1 (6 bases). Germline assignment: CDR1 DFQATT and CDR2 SNEGSKA (reference sequence). This CDR3 has 12 residues. V lost 3 bases and J 4 bases, leaving 9 bases between the germline ends. The CDR3: CSASVGATEAFF. CDR3 bases: TGCAGTGCTAGTGTGGGGGCCACTGAAGCTTTCTTT.

The chain employs TRBV6-1 and TRBJ1-2; D is undetermined. V was trimmed by 0 bases and J by 8 bases, leaving 10 bases between them. The CDR3 has 13 residues. CDR1 and CDR2 from the germline V gene are MNHNS and SASEGT. The CDR3 DNA is TGTGCCAGCAGTGAAGCGCAAACGGGAGGCTACACCTTC. The encoded protein is CASSEAQTGGYTF.

This clone has just one count. This rearrangement joins TRBV5-1 to TRBJ1-3; D remains ambiguous. The germline gives CDR1 SGHRS, CDR2 YFSETQ. This CDR3 is built from 15 residues. Trimming took off 1 base at V and 0 bases at J, with 8 bases between the two ends. The chain's CDR3 is CASSLMSNSGNTIYF. The CDR3 bases are TGCGCCAGCAGCTTGATGAGCAACTCTGGAAACACCATATATTTT.

This chain joins TRBV6-6 and TRBJ2-1; D possibly corresponds to TRBD1 (7 bases). The germline V gene encodes CDR1 MNHNY and CDR2 SVGAGI (reference sequence). Trimming removed 6 bases from V and 8 bases from J, with 14 bases in between. The CDR3 contains 13 residues. CDR3 nucleotides: TGTGCCAGCAGGAACCAGGGGGGAGATGAGCAGTTCTTC. Its protein product is CASRNQGGDEQFF.

The genes are TRBV6-1 and TRBJ1-5, with D possibly matching TRBD1 (5 bases). Trimming stripped 2 bases from V and 3 bases from J, with 17 bases between. Per germline, CDR1 MNHNS and CDR2 SASEGT. The CDR3 is 17 residues long. The chain's CDR3 is CASSERQGGFINQPQHF. The DNA for the CDR3 is TGTGCCAGCAGTGAAAGGCAGGGCGGGTTCATCAATCAGCCCCAGCATTTT.

The J gene is TRBJ2-5, the V gene TRBV6-2 or TRBV6-3; 12 bases agree with TRBD2. The CDR3 covers 17 residues. Germline V gene lookup returns CDR1 MNHEY and CDR2 SVGEGT. V trimming: 5 bases; J trimming: 5 bases; junction bases outside the gene matches: 12. The CDR3 DNA reads as TGTGCCAGCAGTCAAACTACTAGCGGGGGGCCGTATGAGACCCAGTACTTC. Its protein is CASSQTTSGGPYETQYF.

V usage is TRBV21-1 and J usage is TRBJ2-3; TRBD2 is the table's D call and was not checked against the DNA. TRBV21-1 is a listed pseudogene. The CDR3 loop spans 15 amino acids. The CDR3 bases are TGTGCCATCCCCGGGCCGGGAGGGGGAGTAGATACGCAGTATTTT. Translated: CAIPGPGGGVDTQYF.

The chain employs TRBV25-1 and TRBJ1-2; tentative D call: TRBD1 (5 bases). This CDR3 has 14 residues. Germline V gene lookup returns CDR1 MGHDK and CDR2 SYGVNS. V lost 2 bases and J 4 bases, leaving 11 bases between the germline ends. CDR3 residues: CASSEPGTAYGYTF. CDR3 bases: TGTGCCAGCAGTGAACCCGGGACGGCCTATGGCTACACCTTC.

The genes are TRBV29-1 and TRBJ1-4; TRBD1 matches at 11 bases. V dropped 7 bases and J dropped 6; count of bases not matched to a gene: 7. This CDR3 comprises 14 residues. Germline V CDR1 and CDR2: SQVTM, ANQGSEA. The CDR3 nucleotides are TGCAGCGCCCTCGGACAGGGGGCTCATGAAAAACTGTTTTTT. The encoded protein is CSALGQGAHEKLFF. Full variable domain (remainder filled in from reference TRBV29-1 and TRBJ1-4): SAVISQKPSRDICQRGTSLTIQCQVDSQVTMMFWYRQQPGQSLTLIATANQGSEATYESGFVIDKFPISRPNLTFSTLTVSNMSPEDSSIYLCSALGQGAHEKLFFGSGTQLSVL.

The chain employs TRBV7-6 and TRBJ2-3; TRBD2 agrees at 7 bases. CDR1 SGHVS and CDR2 FNYEAQ come from the germline V gene. This CDR3 spans 17 amino acids. V shed 2 bases, J shed 9 bases, and the junction held 17 bases outside the gene matches. The chain's CDR3 is CASSLRYRASGRRTQYF. The DNA of the CDR3 is TGTGCCAGCAGCTTAAGATATAGGGCTAGCGGCCGCCGGACGCAGTATTTT. Based on the CDR3 plus reference TRBV7-6 and TRBJ2-3, the full variable domain is GAGVSQSPRYKVTKRGQDVALRCDPISGHVSLYWYRQALGQGPEFLTYFNYEAQQDKSGLPNDRFSAERPEGSISTLTIQRTEQRDSAMYRCASSLRYRASGRRTQYFGPGTRLTVL.

The DNA for the CDR3 is TGCGCCAGCAGTTTTCAGCTCAGGGGATCTGGAAACACCATATATTTT. Protein: CASSFQLRGSGNTIYF. The V gene is TRBV10-1, the J gene TRBJ1-3, with a possible D match to TRBD1 (6 bases). Trimming removed 5 bases at V and 1 base at J, with 15 bases between. The CDR3 loop spans 16 amino acids. From germline, CDR1 is WNHNN and CDR2 SYGVQD (reference sequence).

This chain joins TRBV19 and TRBJ1-2, with 8 bases aligning to TRBD1. The V gene's germline CDR1 is LNHDA and CDR2 SQIVND (reference sequence). V trimming: 4 bases; J trimming: 4 bases; junction bases outside the gene matches: 5. CDR3 length equals 14 residues. In DNA, the CDR3 is TGTGCCAGTAGTAGGACAGGGCGTACCTATGGCTACACCTTC. Its translation is CASSRTGRTYGYTF. Filled out from reference TRBV19 and TRBJ1-2, the complete variable domain reads DGGITQSPKYLFRKEGQNVTLSCEQNLNHDAMYWYRQDPGQGLRLIYYSQIVNDFQKGDIAEGYSVSREKKESFPLTVTSAQKNPTAFYLCASSRTGRTYGYTFGSGTRLTVV.

This clone came up once. This rearrangement joins TRBV5-1 to TRBJ2-2; TRBD2 matches 7 bases. The length of the CDR3 is 15 residues. From germline, CDR1 is SGHRS and CDR2 YFSETQ. The trim removed 4 bases at V and 6 bases at J, leaving 9 bases unmatched. The DNA of the CDR3 is TGCGCCAGCAGCCCCCTAGCGGCGTCCGCCGGGGAGCTGTTTTTT. Its translation: CASSPLAASAGELFF. The complete variable domain, with remaining parts taken from reference TRBV5-1 and TRBJ2-2, reads KAGVTQTPRYLIKTRGQQVTLSCSPISGHRSVSWYQQTPGQGLQFLFEYFSETQRNKGNFPGRFSGRQFSNSRSEMNVSTLELGDSALYLCASSPLAASAGELFFGEGSRLTVL.

This chain uses TRBV2 with TRBJ2-1; 14 bases map to TRBD2. The J segment lost 10 bases and the V segment lost 6 bases, leaving 8 bases of the junction unmatched. From germline, CDR1 is SNHLY and CDR2 FYNNEI. The CDR3 has 15 residues. The CDR3 nucleotides are TGTGCCAGCAGGGGGGGACTAGCGGGAGTCCGGGAGCAGTTCTTC. It is translated as CASRGGLAGVREQFF. The whole variable domain, remainder taken from reference TRBV2 and TRBJ2-1, is EPEVTQTPSHQVTQMGQEVILRCVPISNHLYFYWYRQILGQKVEFLVSFYNNEISEKSEIFDDQFSVERPDGSNFTLKIRSTKLEDSAMYFCASRGGLAGVREQFFGPGTRLTVL.

This clone was recorded a few times. The chain employs TRBV24-1 and TRBJ2-1, with 8 bases lining up with TRBD2. The trim removed 6 bases at V and 8 bases at J, leaving 11 bases unmatched. Germline V CDR1 and CDR2: KGHDR, SFDVKD. The CDR3 runs to 15 residues. In DNA, the CDR3 is TGTGCCACCAGTTTAAATAGCGGGAAAAGGGATGAGCAGTTCTTC. This codes for CATSLNSGKRDEQFF.

The chain combines TRBV4-1 with TRBJ1-2; no reliable D call. V lost 7 bases to trimming and J lost 2 bases, with 14 bases between them. The CDR3 covers 14 residues. Germline V gives CDR1 MGHRA, CDR2 YSYEKL. CDR3 coding DNA: TGCGCCAGCATGCAGATGGGGAAGAACTATGGCTACACCTTC. The encoded protein is CASMQMGKNYGYTF.